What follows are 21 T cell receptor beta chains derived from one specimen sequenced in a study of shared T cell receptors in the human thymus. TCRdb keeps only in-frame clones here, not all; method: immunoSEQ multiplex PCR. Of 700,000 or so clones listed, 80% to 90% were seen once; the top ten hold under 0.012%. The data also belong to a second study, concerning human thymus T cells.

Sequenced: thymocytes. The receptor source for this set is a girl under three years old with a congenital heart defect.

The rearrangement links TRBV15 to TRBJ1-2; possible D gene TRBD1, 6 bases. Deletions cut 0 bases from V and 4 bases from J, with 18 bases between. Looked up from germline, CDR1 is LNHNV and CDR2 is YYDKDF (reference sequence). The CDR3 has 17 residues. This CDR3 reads CATSRDRQGPSAYGYTF. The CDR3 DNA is TGTGCCACCAGCAGAGATCGCCAGGGGCCGTCTGCCTATGGCTACACCTTC.

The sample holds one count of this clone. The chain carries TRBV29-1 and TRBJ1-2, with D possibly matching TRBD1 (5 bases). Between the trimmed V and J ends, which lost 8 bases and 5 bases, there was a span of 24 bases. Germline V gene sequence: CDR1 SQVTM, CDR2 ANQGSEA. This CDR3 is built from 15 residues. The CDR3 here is CSTRRHRKGRYGYTF. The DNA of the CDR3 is TGCAGCACACGACGACACCGAAAGGGGAGGTATGGCTACACCTTC.

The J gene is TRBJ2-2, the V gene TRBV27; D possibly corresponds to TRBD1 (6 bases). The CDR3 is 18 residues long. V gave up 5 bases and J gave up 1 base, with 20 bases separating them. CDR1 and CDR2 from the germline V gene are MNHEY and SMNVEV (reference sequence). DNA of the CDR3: TGTGCCAGCAGTACGCGGGTTCGGTTGGGACAGAACACCGGGGAGCTGTTTTTT. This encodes CASSTRVRLGQNTGELFF.

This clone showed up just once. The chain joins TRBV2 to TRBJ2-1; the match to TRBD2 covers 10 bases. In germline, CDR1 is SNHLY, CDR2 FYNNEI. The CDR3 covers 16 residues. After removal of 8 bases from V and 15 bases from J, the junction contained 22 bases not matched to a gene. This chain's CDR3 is CASHFSAGGPGTQSFF. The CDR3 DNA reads TGTGCCAGCCACTTCTCAGCGGGGGGGCCAGGTACCCAATCGTTCTTC.

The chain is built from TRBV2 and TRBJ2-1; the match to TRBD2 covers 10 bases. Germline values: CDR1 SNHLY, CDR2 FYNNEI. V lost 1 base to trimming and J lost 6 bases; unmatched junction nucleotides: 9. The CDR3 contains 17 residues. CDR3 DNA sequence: TGTGCCAGCAGTGAAGATGAGCGGGGGGGCGTTCGCAATGAGCAGTTCTTC. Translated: CASSEDERGGVRNEQFF. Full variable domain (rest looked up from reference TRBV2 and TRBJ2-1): EPEVTQTPSHQVTQMGQEVILRCVPISNHLYFYWYRQILGQKVEFLVSFYNNEISEKSEIFDDQFSVERPDGSNFTLKIRSTKLEDSAMYFCASSEDERGGVRNEQFFGPGTRLTVL.

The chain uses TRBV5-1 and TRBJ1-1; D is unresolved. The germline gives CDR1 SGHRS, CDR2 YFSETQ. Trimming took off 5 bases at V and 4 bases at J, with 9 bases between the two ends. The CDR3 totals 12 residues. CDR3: CASRAGSTEAFF. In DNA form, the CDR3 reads TGCGCCAGCAGAGCGGGGTCCACTGAAGCTTTCTTT.

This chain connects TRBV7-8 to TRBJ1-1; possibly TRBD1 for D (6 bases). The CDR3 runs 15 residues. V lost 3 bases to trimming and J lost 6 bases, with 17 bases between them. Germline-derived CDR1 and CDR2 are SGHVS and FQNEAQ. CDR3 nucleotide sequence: TGTGCCAGCAGCTTGGAAAGGGGGGGAGGTCCTGAAGCTTTCTTT. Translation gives CASSLERGGGPEAFF.

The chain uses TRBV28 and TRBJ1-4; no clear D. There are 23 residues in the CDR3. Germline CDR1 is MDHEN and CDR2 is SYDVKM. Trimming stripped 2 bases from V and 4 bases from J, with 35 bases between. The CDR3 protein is CASSLHKTGLWLEVDRYNEKLFF. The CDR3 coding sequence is TGTGCCAGCAGTTTACACAAAACTGGACTTTGGCTGGAGGTGGACCGTTATAATGAAAAACTGTTTTTT.

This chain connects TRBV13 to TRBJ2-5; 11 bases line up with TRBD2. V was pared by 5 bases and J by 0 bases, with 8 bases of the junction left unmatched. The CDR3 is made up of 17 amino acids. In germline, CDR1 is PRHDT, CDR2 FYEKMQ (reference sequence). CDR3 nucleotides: TGTGCCAGCAGCCCCCAACTAGCGGGGGCAAACCAAGAGACCCAGTACTTC. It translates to CASSPQLAGANQETQYF.

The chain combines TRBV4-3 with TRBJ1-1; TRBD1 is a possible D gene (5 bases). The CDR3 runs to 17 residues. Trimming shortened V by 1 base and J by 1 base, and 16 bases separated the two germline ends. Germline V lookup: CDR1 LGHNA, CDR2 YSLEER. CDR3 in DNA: TGCGCCAGCAGCCAAGTAATGCTGACAGATACGAACACTGAAGCTTTCTTT. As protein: CASSQVMLTDTNTEAFF.

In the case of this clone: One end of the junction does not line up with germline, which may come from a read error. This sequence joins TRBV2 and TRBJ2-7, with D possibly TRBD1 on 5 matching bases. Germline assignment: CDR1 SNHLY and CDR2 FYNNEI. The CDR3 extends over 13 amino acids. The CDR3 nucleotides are TGTGCCAGCAGTGAAGAGACAGATAACGGCCCCCAATTC. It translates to CASSEETDNGPQF.

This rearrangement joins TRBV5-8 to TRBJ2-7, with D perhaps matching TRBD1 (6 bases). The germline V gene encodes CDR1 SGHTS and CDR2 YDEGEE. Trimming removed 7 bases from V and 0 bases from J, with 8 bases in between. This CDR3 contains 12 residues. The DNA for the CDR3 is TGTGCCAGCGACAGGAACTCCTACGAGCAGTACTTC. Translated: CASDRNSYEQYF.

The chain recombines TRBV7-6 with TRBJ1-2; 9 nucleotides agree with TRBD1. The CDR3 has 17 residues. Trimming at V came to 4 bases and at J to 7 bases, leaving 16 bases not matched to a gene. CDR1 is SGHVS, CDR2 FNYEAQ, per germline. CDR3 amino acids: CASSSTGTGSESGGYTF. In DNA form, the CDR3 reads TGTGCCAGCAGCTCGACCGGGACAGGGAGTGAGAGTGGTGGCTACACCTTC.

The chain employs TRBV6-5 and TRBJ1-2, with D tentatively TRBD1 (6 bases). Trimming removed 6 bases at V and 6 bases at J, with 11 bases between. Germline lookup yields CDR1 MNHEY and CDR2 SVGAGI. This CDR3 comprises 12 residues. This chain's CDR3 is CASRPRQDGYTF. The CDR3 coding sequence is TGTGCCAGCAGGCCCAGACAGGATGGCTACACCTTC.

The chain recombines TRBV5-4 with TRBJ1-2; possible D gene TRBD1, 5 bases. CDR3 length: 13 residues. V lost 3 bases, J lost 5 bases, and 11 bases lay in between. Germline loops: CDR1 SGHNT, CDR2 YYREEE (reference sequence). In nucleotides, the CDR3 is TGTGCCAGCAGCTCACGGCCAGGGTATGGCTACACCTTC. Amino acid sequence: CASSSRPGYGYTF.

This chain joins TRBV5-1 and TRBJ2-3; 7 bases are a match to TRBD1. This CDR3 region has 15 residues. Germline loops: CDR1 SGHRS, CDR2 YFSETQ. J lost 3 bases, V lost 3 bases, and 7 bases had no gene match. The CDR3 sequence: CASSSPGQLTDTQYF. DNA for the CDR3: TGCGCCAGCAGCTCGCCGGGACAGTTAACAGATACGCAGTATTTT.

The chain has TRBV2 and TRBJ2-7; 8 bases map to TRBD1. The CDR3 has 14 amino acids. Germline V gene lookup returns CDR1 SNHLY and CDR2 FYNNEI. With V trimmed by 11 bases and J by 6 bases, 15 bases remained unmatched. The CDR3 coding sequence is TGTGCCGGAAAGGACAGGACAGGGCCAAGCGAGCAGTACTTC. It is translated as CAGKDRTGPSEQYF.

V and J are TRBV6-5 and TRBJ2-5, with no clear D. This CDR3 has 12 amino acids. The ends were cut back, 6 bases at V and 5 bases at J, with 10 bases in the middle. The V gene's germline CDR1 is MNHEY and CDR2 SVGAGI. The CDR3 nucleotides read TGTGCCAGCAGGCGCAAAAATGAGACCCAGTACTTC. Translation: CASRRKNETQYF.

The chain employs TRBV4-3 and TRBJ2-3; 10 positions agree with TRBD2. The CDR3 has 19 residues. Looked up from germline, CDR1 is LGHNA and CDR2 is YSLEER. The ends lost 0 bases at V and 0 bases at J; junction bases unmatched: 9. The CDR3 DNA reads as TGCGCCAGCAGCCAAGAGAAAGGGCCTAGCGGGGGCAGCACAGATACGCAGTATTTT. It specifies CASSQEKGPSGGSTDTQYF.

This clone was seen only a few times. The CDR3 region is CASSLALQRGEGRETQYF. The CDR3 nucleotides read TGTGCCAGCAGCTTGGCCCTTCAGCGGGGGGAAGGAAGGGAGACCCAGTACTTC. The chain recombines TRBV5-8 with TRBJ2-5, with TRBD2 matching 9 bases. V dropped 0 bases and J dropped 5; count of bases not matched to a gene: 14. This CDR3 spans 18 amino acids. Germline CDR1 reads SGHTS; CDR2 reads YDEGEE.

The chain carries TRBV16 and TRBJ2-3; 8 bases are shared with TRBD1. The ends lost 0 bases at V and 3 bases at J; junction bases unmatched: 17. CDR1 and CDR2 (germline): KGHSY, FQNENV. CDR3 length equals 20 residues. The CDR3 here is CASSQSNRTGMDKKTDTQYF. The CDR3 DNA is TGTGCCAGCAGCCAATCCAATCGGACAGGGATGGACAAAAAGACAGATACGCAGTATTTT.